The clone carrying this TCR beta chain was counted between two and nine times. This sample stems from a study of blood T cell repertoires in COVID-19. Overall study: Acute and convalescent COVID-19 specimens originated in the United States, Italy and Spain. Sources were T cells, B-cell-depleted T cells, or PBMCs; the material itself was cDNA or gDNA.

Original data processing: Estimated nucleated cell counts came from reference gene primer amplification. Measured with immunoSEQ multiplex PCR; TCRdb has only the in-frame clones, and not every one. D and trimming come from the DNA, and the V and J calls and clone size come from that table. Among 90,000 to 100,000 clones, around 72% were seen once, and the ten largest hold roughly 24%. Trimming pared 8 bases from V and 3 bases from J, leaving 16 bases between. Germline lookup yields CDR1 MGHRA and CDR2 YSYEKL. This CDR3 region has 15 residues. V is TRBV4-1 and J is TRBJ2-2; D not resolved. The source material was peripheral blood. This clonotype was obtained from a woman aged 60-70 years in a cohort sampled during active or convalescent COVID-19. CDR3: CASRGPSDDTGELFF. CDR3 coding DNA: TGCGCCAGCCGCGGTCCCTCCGACGACACCGGGGAGCTGTTTTTT.